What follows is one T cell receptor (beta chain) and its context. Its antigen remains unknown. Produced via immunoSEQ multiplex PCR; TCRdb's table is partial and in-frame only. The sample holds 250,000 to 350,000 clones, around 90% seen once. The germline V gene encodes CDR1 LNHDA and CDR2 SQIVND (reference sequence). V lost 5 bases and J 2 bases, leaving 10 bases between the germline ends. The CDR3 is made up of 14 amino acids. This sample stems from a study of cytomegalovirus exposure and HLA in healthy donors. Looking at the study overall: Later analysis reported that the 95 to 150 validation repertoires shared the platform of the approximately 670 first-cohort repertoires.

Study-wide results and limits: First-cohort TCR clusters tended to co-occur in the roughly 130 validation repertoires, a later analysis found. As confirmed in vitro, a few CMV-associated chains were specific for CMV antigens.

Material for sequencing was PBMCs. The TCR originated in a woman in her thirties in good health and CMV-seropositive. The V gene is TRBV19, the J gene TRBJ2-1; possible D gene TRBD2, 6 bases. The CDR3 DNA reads TGTGCCAGTAGTTGGGGGGTTACCTACAATGAGCAGTTCTTC. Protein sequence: CASSWGVTYNEQFF. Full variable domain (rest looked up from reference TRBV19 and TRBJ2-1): DGGITQSPKYLFRKEGQNVTLSCEQNLNHDAMYWYRQDPGQGLRLIYYSQIVNDFQKGDIAEGYSVSREKKESFPLTVTSAQKNPTAFYLCASSWGVTYNEQFFGPGTRLTVL.